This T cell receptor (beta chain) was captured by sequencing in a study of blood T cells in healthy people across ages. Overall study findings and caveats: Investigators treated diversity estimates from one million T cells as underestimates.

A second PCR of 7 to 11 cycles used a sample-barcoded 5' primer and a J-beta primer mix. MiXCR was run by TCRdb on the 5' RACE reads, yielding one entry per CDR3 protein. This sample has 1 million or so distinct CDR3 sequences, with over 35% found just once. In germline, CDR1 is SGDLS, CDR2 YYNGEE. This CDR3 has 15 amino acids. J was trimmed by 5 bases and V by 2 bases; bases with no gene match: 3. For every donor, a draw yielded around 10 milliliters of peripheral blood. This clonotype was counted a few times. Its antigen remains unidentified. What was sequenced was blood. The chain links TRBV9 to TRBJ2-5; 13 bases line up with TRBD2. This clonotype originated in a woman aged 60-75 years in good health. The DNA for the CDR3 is TGTGCCAGCAGCGTGGGGACTAGCGGGATGGAGACCCAGTACTTC. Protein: CASSVGTSGMETQYF.